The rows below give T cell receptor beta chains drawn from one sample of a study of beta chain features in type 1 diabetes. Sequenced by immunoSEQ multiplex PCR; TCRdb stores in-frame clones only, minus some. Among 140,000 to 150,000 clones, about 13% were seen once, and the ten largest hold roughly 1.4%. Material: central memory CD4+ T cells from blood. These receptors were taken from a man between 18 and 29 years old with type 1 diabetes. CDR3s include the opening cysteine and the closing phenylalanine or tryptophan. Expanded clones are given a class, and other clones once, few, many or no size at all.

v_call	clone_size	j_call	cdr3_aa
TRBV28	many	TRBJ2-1	CASSYLGTGTFF
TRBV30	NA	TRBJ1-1	CAWKGQGDTEAFF
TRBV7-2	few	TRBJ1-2	CASSEGSANYGYTF
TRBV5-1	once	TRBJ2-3	CASSFGPLTDTQYF
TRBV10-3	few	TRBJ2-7	CAISEVRTSSYEQYF
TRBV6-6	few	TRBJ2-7	CASGYGTGEYEQYF
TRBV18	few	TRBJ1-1	CASSPPLNTEAFF
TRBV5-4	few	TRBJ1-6	CASSSAGGTVGNSPLHF
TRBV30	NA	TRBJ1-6	CAWIGGRYNSPLHF
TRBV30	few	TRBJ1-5	CAWSALPGAQPQHF
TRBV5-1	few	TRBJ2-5	CASSLGEKRLQETQYF
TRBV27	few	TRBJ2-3	CASSLLAGGTDTQYF
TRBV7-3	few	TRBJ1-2	CASSLTAGYGYTF
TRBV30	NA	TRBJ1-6	CAWSRDRGGSPLHF
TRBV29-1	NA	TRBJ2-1	CSVEAASGGPEQFF
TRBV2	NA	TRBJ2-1	CASGDSLGSYNEQFF
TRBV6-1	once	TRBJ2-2	CASSEMGTDTGELFF
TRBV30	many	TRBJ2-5	CAWGSAGGETQYF
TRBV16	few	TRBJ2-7	CASSQLGTGLSYEQYF
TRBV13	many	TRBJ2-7	CASKPGGGNEQYF
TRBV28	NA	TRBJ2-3	CASRPFNGGLTDTQYF
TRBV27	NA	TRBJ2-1	CASGKNRDSSYNEQFF
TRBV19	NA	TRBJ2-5	CASSADRGVEETQYF
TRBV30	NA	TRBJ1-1	CAWTNQGSEAFF
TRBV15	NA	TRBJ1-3	CATSRDPPGFSGNTIYF
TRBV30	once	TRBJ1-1	CAWTPGTANTEAFF